This T cell receptor (beta chain) was recorded in a study of blood T cell repertoires in COVID-19. Looking at the study overall: T cells, B-cell-depleted T cells, or PBMCs supplied cDNA or gDNA.

The length of the CDR3 is 14 residues. Trimming left V 10 bases short and J 4 bases short, with 20 bases between. Germline loops: CDR1 SNHLY, CDR2 FYNNEI. The method was immunoSEQ multiplex PCR; TCRdb's version includes in-frame clones alone and lacks a portion of them. The sample has about 170,000 clones, around 82% seen once. The TCR was taken from a woman aged 50 to 60 in a cohort exposed to, infected with or recovered from COVID-19 (not recorded which). The rearrangement uses TRBV2 and TRBJ2-7; D possibly corresponds to TRBD1 (5 bases). The source material was PBMCs or T cells enriched from blood (not recorded which). The CDR3 DNA is TGTGCCACCACACATTCAGGGTTTAGGTACGAGCAGTACTTC. This encodes CATTHSGFRYEQYF.